Below are 14 T cell receptor beta chains sequenced from a single sample in a study of T-cell reconstitution after alpha-beta-depleted transplantation in children. Unique molecular identifiers were incorporated when the TCRbeta library was constructed. In TCRdb, the PCR reads were re-called with MiXCR into one record per CDR3 protein. The repertoire consists of roughly 790,000 distinct CDR3 sequences, with approximately 15% occurring once and the leading ten covering around 5%. This material consisted of PBMCs, mostly from graft donor cells, taken 360 days after TCRalphabeta/CD19-depleted stem cell transplant. The receptors were sampled from a male patient aged 10-17 years who had a stem cell transplant for acute lymphoblastic leukemia, so the T cells may come from the graft donor.

This clonotype has just a few counts. J is TRBJ2-1 and V is TRBV11-1, with 12 bases aligning to TRBD2. The CDR3 loop spans 18 amino acids. Germline V gives CDR1 SGHAT, CDR2 FQDESV (reference sequence). Losses at the gene ends were 5 bases for V and 0 bases for J; bases not matched to a gene: 8. DNA for the CDR3: TGTGCCAGCAGCCGCGGGACTAGCGGGCAGAGCTCCTACAATGAGCAGTTCTTC. Protein product: CASSRGTSGQSSYNEQFF.

The chain combines TRBV5-6 with TRBJ2-3, with 8 bases fitting TRBD2. V lost 0 bases, J lost 1 base, and 4 bases stayed unmatched. The CDR3 contains 16 residues. Germline V gene sequence: CDR1 SGHDT, CDR2 YYEEEE. CDR3 DNA sequence: TGTGCCAGCAGCTTGGGGGTAGCGGGACGCACAGATACGCAGTATTTT. Protein product: CASSLGVAGRTDTQYF. The full variable domain, with the rest looked up from reference TRBV5-6 and TRBJ2-3, is DAGVTQSPTHLIKTRGQQVTLRCSPKSGHDTVSWYQQALGQGPQFIFQYYEEEERQRGNFPDRFSGHQFPNYSSELNVNALLLGDSALYLCASSLGVAGRTDTQYFGPGTRLTVL.

This clonotype was found many times. The J gene is TRBJ2-7, the V gene TRBV29-1; 7 bases align to TRBD1. Germline V lookup: CDR1 SQVTM, CDR2 ANQGSEA. The CDR3 spans 12 residues. Losses at the gene ends were 5 bases for V and 2 bases for J; bases not matched to a gene: 3. The CDR3 bases are TGCAGCGTTCGGGACAGTACCTACGAGCAGTACTTC. Translation: CSVRDSTYEQYF.

Ten or more counts support this clonotype. The chain links TRBV7-3 to TRBJ2-2; TRBD1 might be the D (5 bases). CDR3 length equals 13 residues. Germline values: CDR1 SGHTA, CDR2 FQGTGA. V dropped 5 bases and J dropped 5 bases, with 9 bases sitting between them. CDR3 in amino acids: CASSLKGTGELFF. The CDR3 coding sequence is TGTGCCAGCAGCCTCAAGGGGACCGGGGAGCTGTTTTTT.

The CDR3 region has the DNA TGTGCCAGCAGTGAGAGACAGATAAGCTACGAGCAGTACTTC. This sequence encodes CASSERQISYEQYF. V is TRBV2 and J is TRBJ2-7; possibly TRBD1 for D (5 bases). The V gene's germline CDR1 is SNHLY and CDR2 FYNNEI. Trimming took off 3 bases at V and 3 bases at J, with 12 bases between the two ends. CDR3 size: 14 residues.

This clonotype was detected only a few times. The rearrangement uses TRBV7-8 and TRBJ2-1, with a weak D call TRBD2 (5 bases). CDR1 is SGHVS, CDR2 FQNEAQ, per germline. V lost 5 bases and J lost 5, with 19 bases in between. The CDR3 totals 16 residues. The chain's CDR3 is CASSELRTFPNNEQFF. Written as DNA, the CDR3 is TGTGCCAGCAGCGAACTCAGGACTTTTCCAAACAATGAGCAGTTCTTC.

This clonotype was observed at least ten times. V gene TRBV12-3 or TRBV12-4 combines with J gene TRBJ2-7; 8 positions agree with TRBD1. J lost 4 bases, V lost 5 bases, and 7 bases had no gene match. This CDR3 is built from 14 residues. CDR3 sequence reads: CASSPRDRFYEQYF. CDR3 bases: TGTGCCAGCAGTCCCAGGGACAGGTTTTACGAGCAGTACTTC.

This clonotype was found a few times. The chain recombines TRBV12-3 or TRBV12-4 with TRBJ2-7; the D gene is possibly TRBD2 (6 bases). V dropped 5 bases and J dropped 2 bases, with 13 bases sitting between them. This CDR3 contains 14 residues. This CDR3 is CASSHRLGTYEQYF. CDR3 DNA: TGTGCCAGCAGTCACCGACTAGGTACCTACGAGCAGTACTTC.

This clonotype has more than one count but fewer than ten. The V call is TRBV14, the J call TRBJ1-5; no clear D gene. The CDR3 contains 13 residues. V was cut by 2 bases and J by 6 bases, with 8 bases left in between. Germline-derived CDR1 and CDR2 are SGHDN and FVKESK. The CDR3 protein is CASSQSGVQPQHF. In nucleotides, the CDR3 is TGTGCCAGCAGCCAATCCGGGGTTCAGCCCCAGCATTTT.

Remarks on this clonotype: Here the CDR3 omits its conserved ending phenylalanine or tryptophan, so a read error is the likely source. The CDR3 reads CASSFGGNAEAFY. The CDR3 DNA follows: TGTGCCAGCAGTTTTGGAGGTAACGCTGAAGCTTTCTAT. The chain carries TRBV28 and TRBJ1-1, with unresolved D. This CDR3 comprises 13 residues. V shed 3 bases and J shed 6 bases, with 11 bases lying between them. From germline, CDR1 is MDHEN and CDR2 SYDVKM.

This clonotype was recorded many times. The CDR3 DNA reads TGTGCCATCAGCCGTTTAGGGGAGACCCAGTACTTC. Its translation: CAISRLGETQYF. The chain carries TRBV10-3 and TRBJ2-5; unclear D gene. V was trimmed by 6 bases and J by 5 bases, leaving 10 bases between them. Germline V CDR1 and CDR2: ENHRY, SYGVKD. The CDR3 totals 12 residues.

The chain carries TRBV20-1 and TRBJ2-2, with 10 bases matching TRBD2. V shed 5 bases and J 2 bases; nucleotides not matched to a gene: 5. The germline V gene encodes CDR1 DFQATT and CDR2 SNEGSKA (reference sequence). This CDR3 is built from 15 residues. CDR3 amino acids: CSAHRTSGNTGELFF. CDR3 nucleotide sequence: TGCAGTGCTCACCGGACTAGCGGTAACACCGGGGAGCTGTTTTTT.

This clonotype has only a few counts. The rearrangement joins TRBV7-3 to TRBJ2-1, with D possibly TRBD1 on 6 matching bases. Germline lookup yields CDR1 SGHTA and CDR2 FQGTGA. V lost 7 bases to trimming and J lost 0 bases, with 16 bases between them. This CDR3 contains 16 residues. CDR3 amino acids: CASTPTGTSSYNEQFF. CDR3 bases: TGTGCCAGCACCCCAACCGGGACAAGCTCCTACAATGAGCAGTTCTTC. Together with reference TRBV7-3 and TRBJ2-1, the CDR3 gives the full variable domain: GAGVSQTPSNKVTEKGKYVELRCDPISGHTALYWYRQSLGQGPEFLIYFQGTGAADDSGLPNDRFFAVRPEGSVSTLKIQRTERGDSAVYLCASTPTGTSSYNEQFFGPGTRLTVL.

The genes are TRBV4-1 and TRBJ2-7; D is uncertain. Trimming left V 0 bases short and J 3 bases short, with 6 bases between. The CDR3 covers 13 residues. Looked up from germline, CDR1 is MGHRA and CDR2 is YSYEKL. The chain's CDR3 is CASSQDEYYEQYF. CDR3 bases: TGCGCCAGCAGCCAAGATGAGTACTACGAGCAGTACTTC.